Listed below are T cell receptor beta chains from one sample, sequenced in a study of cytomegalovirus exposure and HLA in healthy donors. Sequenced by immunoSEQ multiplex PCR; TCRdb stores in-frame clones only, minus some. This table holds approximately 95,000 clones, roughly 79% found once. The sequenced sample consisted of PBMCs. These receptor sequences come from a woman in her 70s in good health and CMV-seropositive. Each CDR3 is given with its conserved first and last residue. D genes are given only for firm matches. Some rows mark clone size as missing; the rest say once, few, many or name a class of expanded clone.

>.|TRBJ1-4|.|TRBV12-5
TGTGCTAGTGGTAGATCCTCCGCAGTGAATGAAAAACTGTTTTTT
CASGRSSAVNEKLFF
>TRBD2|TRBJ2-7|.|TRBV6-6
TGTGCCAGCAACCCCACCCTAGCGGGGTCCTACGAGCAGTACTTC
CASNPTLAGSYEQYF
>TRBD1|TRBJ1-1|.|TRBV5-1
TGCGCCAGCAGCTTAGGACAGGTACGCTTGAACACTGAAGCTTTCTTT
CASSLGQVRLNTEAFF
>.|TRBJ2-6|.|TRBV21-1
TGTGCCAGCAGCAAAAATGGTGAGGCCGGGACAGGGTGGTCTGGGGCCAACGTCCTGACTTTC
CASSKNGEAGTGWSGANVLTF
>TRBD2|TRBJ2-6|.|TRBV7-3
TGTGCCAGCGATCGGGGGGCTGGGGCCAACGTCCTGACTTTC
CASDRGAGANVLTF
>.|TRBJ2-3|.|TRBV7-8
TGTGCCAGCAGCTCAGTAGCGTATTCGGGCACAGATACGCAGTATTTT
CASSSVAYSGTDTQYF
>.|TRBJ2-1|once|TRBV7-2
TGTGCCAGCAGCTTAGGCTTAGCCGCCTACAATGAGCAGTTCTTC
CASSLGLAAYNEQFF
>TRBD1|TRBJ2-7|.|TRBV2
TGTGCCAGCAATGGACAGGGGAGGGACTACGAGCAGTACTTC
CASNGQGRDYEQYF
>.|TRBJ2-5|.|TRBV11-1
TGTGCCAGCAGCTTAACGGGGGAGACCCAGTACTTC
CASSLTGETQYF
>TRBD1|TRBJ2-7|.|TRBV10-2
TGCGCCAGCAGAACCGGGACAGATTACGAGCAGTACTTC
CASRTGTDYEQYF
>TRBD2|TRBJ2-5|.|TRBV7-2
TGTGCCAGCAGCTTCTCCTTTAGCGGGAGTAAAGAGACCCAGTACTTC
CASSFSFSGSKETQYF
>.|TRBJ1-5|.|TRBV7-9
TGTGCCAGCAGCTTATTGGTCGGTCAGCCCCAGCATTTT
CASSLLVGQPQHF
>TRBD2|TRBJ2-2|.|TRBV19
TGTGCCAGTACCACTAGCGGGGCGAACACCGGGGAGCTGTTTTTT
CASTTSGANTGELFF
>TRBD2|TRBJ2-5|once|TRBV30
TGTGCCTGTAGGATGTTTGCGGGGGGGACCCAGTACTTC
CACRMFAGGTQYF
>.|TRBJ2-3|.|TRBV5-1
TGCGCCAGCAGCTTATCTTACAGGGAAACAGATACGCAGTATTTT
CASSLSYRETDTQYF
>TRBD1|TRBJ2-3|.|TRBV5-4
TGTGCCAGCAGCTTCCGACAGGGGGCTGCAGATACGCAGTATTTT
CASSFRQGAADTQYF
>.|TRBJ2-2|.|TRBV7-2
TGTGCCAGCAGCTTAGTGGGGGGACAGTCCGGGGAGCTGTTTTTT
CASSLVGGQSGELFF
>TRBD1|TRBJ1-6|.|TRBV19
TGTGCCAGTAACATGGGGGACAGGGTTTCACCCCTCCACTTT
CASNMGDRVSPLHF
>TRBD2|TRBJ2-3|.|TRBV30
TGTGCCTGGGGGGGCGGGGGGAGGAATACGCAGTATTTT
CAWGGGGRNTQYF
>.|TRBJ2-1|few|TRBV4-3
TGCGCCAGCAGCCAAGATATCTACAATGAGCAGTTCTTC
CASSQDIYNEQFF
>TRBD2|TRBJ2-5|.|TRBV4-1
TGTGCCAGCAGCCCGAGACTAGCTTGGACCCAGTACTTC
CASSPRLAWTQYF
>TRBD1|TRBJ2-1|.|TRBV7-3
TGTGCCACCTCCCGGACAGGCGAAGAAGGGCCGCAGTTCTTC
CATSRTGEEGPQFF
>.|TRBJ1-1|.|TRBV27
TGTGCCAGCAGTCTAAGACTTGGACTAAAAGCTGAAGCTTTCTTT
CASSLRLGLKAEAFF
>.|TRBJ2-7|.|TRBV2
TGTGCCAGCAGGAAGGACAGTCCCAGGGCTAGCGAGCAGTACTTC
CASRKDSPRASEQYF
>TRBD1|TRBJ1-2|.|TRBV5-6
TGTGCCAGCAGCTTGTTTGGGACAGGGGAGTACACCTTC
CASSLFGTGEYTF
>TRBD1|TRBJ2-7|.|TRBV6-6
TGTGCCAGCAGTTACTCGATCACAGGGGCTGGCGAGCAGTACTTC
CASSYSITGAGEQYF
>TRBD2|TRBJ2-3|.|TRBV10-2
TGCGCCAGCAAGGGGCTAGAGACTAGCCCGAGTAGCGATACGCAGTATTTT
CASKGLETSPSSDTQYF
>.|TRBJ1-5|.|TRBV7-2
TGTGCCAGCAGCTTAAATAGTGGTTCTCAGCCCCAGCATTTT
CASSLNSGSQPQHF
>.|TRBJ1-2|.|TRBV7-9
TGTGCCAGCAGCCCCTCAGGGGTTGGCTATGGCTACACCTTC
CASSPSGVGYGYTF
>TRBD1|TRBJ1-5|.|TRBV7-9
TGTGCCAGCAGCTTTCAAGGGGGCCCCCAGCCCCAGCATTTT
CASSFQGGPQPQHF
>.|TRBJ2-3|.|TRBV5-1
TGCGCCAGCAGTCTCCTGACGACAGCTAGCACAGATACGCAGTATTTT
CASSLLTTASTDTQYF
>.|TRBJ1-2|.|TRBV4-2
TGTGCCAGCAGCCAAGACGACCCCCTACTATATGGCTACACCTTC
CASSQDDPLLYGYTF
>TRBD1|TRBJ2-2|.|TRBV27
TGTGCCAGCAGTCGAGGGACAGGGACCGGGGAGCTGTTTTTT
CASSRGTGTGELFF
>.|TRBJ2-7|.|TRBV5-6
TGTGCCAGCAACAAAATGGAGGGCGGGACAGCCTACGAGCAGTACTTC
CASNKMEGGTAYEQYF
>TRBD1|TRBJ2-7|once|TRBV19
TGTGCCAGTAGTATCGCGACAGGGGGCTTCTACGAGCAGTACTTC
CASSIATGGFYEQYF
>.|TRBJ1-2|.|TRBV27
TGTGCCAGCAGTTTACGGCGGGAGTCTAACTATGGCTACACCTTC
CASSLRRESNYGYTF
>.|TRBJ2-2|few|TRBV4-1
TGCGCCAGCAGCTGGTACCGGGTGGACTCCGGGGAGCTGTTTTTT
CASSWYRVDSGELFF
>.|TRBJ2-5|.|TRBV19
TGTGCCAGTCGAAAAGGGGGGGCCTCCGCAGAGACCCAGTACTTC
CASRKGGASAETQYF
>TRBD1|TRBJ2-7|once|TRBV27
TGTGCCAGCAGTTCGCCGAGGACAGGGGGCACCTACGAGCAGTACTTC
CASSSPRTGGTYEQYF
>TRBD1|TRBJ1-2|.|TRBV9
TGTGCCAGCAGCTCTAACAGGGGGCGTCAGGGCTACACCTTC
CASSSNRGRQGYTF
>.|TRBJ2-1|.|TRBV19
TGTGCCAGTAGGGGGCAAGGAACACACAATGAGCAGTTCTTC
CASRGQGTHNEQFF
>TRBD2|TRBJ2-3|.|TRBV19
TGTGCCAGTAGTACCTCTAGCGGGAGTGAGCTGATCACAGATACGCAGTATTTT
CASSTSSGSELITDTQYF
>TRBD2|TRBJ2-3|once|TRBV4-2
TGTGCCAGCAGCCTACGCGGGGCGGGAGAATCGGGCACAGATACGCAGTATTTT
CASSLRGAGESGTDTQYF
>TRBD2|TRBJ2-7|.|TRBV7-9
TGTGCCAGCAGCTTAGGCCCCGGGACTAGCGGCTCCTACGAGCAGTACTTC
CASSLGPGTSGSYEQYF
>TRBD2|TRBJ2-3|.|TRBV19
TGTGCCAGTAGTACCTTAGCGGGAGGGCGTAGCACAGATACGCAGTATTTT
CASSTLAGGRSTDTQYF